The sequence of this T cell receptor (beta chain) was determined in a study of metastatic and nonmetastatic thyroid tumors. Overall study: It was across blood and tumor or nodule tissue from malignant and benign thyroid patients that repertoires were compared.

Deletions cut 4 bases from V and 9 bases from J, with 11 bases between. The CDR3 is 12 residues long. At least ten counts were recorded for this clone. Nobody among the patients had been given any treatment before thyroid surgery. In the original workflow: A classifier for distant metastasis in papillary thyroid cancer was constructed using CDR3 differences observed across clinicopathological groups. TCRdb re-analyzed the PCR reads using MiXCR. The V and J calls here are based on TCRdb, not the publication. The data contain about 25,000 clones, roughly a fifth of them singletons. This sequence joins TRBV12-3 or TRBV12-4 and TRBJ2-3; D might be TRBD1 or TRBD2, each matching 6 bases. The sequence was obtained from a female donor with papillary thyroid cancer or a benign thyroid nodule (not recorded which). Some clones in this sample may be carry-over from other donors' samples. The sequenced sample was blood. CDR3 in amino acids: CASSSGARTQYF. The CDR3 DNA follows: TGTGCCAGCAGTTCGGGGGCGCGGACGCAGTATTTT.